This T cell receptor (beta chain) was sequenced for a study of T cell repertoires in cytomegalovirus infection. The germline CDR1 and CDR2 sequences are SGHDT and YYEEEE. This CDR3 comprises 14 residues. J lost 5 bases, V lost 4 bases, and 5 bases had no gene match. One entry per CDR3 protein, called by TCRdb with MiXCR from the reads. The repertoire holds hundreds of thousands of distinct CDR3 sequences, with 31% as singletons. This clonotype was obtained from a human donor in good health (CMV status not recorded). Some clones in this sample may be carry-over from other donors' samples. V usage is TRBV5-6 and J usage is TRBJ1-5, with TRBD1 matching over 8 bases. The sample was PBMCs. CDR3 coding DNA: TGTGCCAGCAGCCAAGGACAGGGCGATCAGCCCCAGCATTTT. Amino acid sequence: CASSQGQGDQPQHF.